The clone carrying this TCR beta chain has just a few counts. This sample was taken from a study of blood T cells in healthy people across ages. The authors ran a second PCR of about 6 to 11 cycles using a sample-barcoded 5' primer and a J-beta primer mix. TCRdb re-called the 5' RACE reads with MiXCR, one entry per CDR3 protein. The sample contains about 800,000 distinct CDR3 sequences, nearly 60% of which appear only once. Trimming cost V 3 bases and J 2 bases, with 5 bases left between them. This CDR3 region has 12 residues. Germline values: CDR1 SQVTM, CDR2 ANQGSEA. The sequenced sample was blood. The origin of this receptor is a man younger than 40 in good health. J is TRBJ2-1 and V is TRBV29-1; D gene uncertain. The CDR3 DNA reads TGCAGCGTTGATTGGGCCTACAATGAGCAGTTCTTC. It specifies CSVDWAYNEQFF.